The 17 T cell receptor beta chains listed next were all sequenced from one sample in a study of T cell responses to AZD1222 COVID-19 vaccine. Clones were read by immunoSEQ multiplex PCR, and TCRdb kept only the in-frame ones, dropping some. This table holds under 150,000 clones, more than 85% found once. Sequencing was performed on peripheral blood, taken on day 0 of AZD1222 vaccination. The receptors were gathered from an adult in good health.

This clone occurred once. The rearrangement joins TRBV5-5 to TRBJ2-7; 7 bases are a match to TRBD2. V shed 4 bases, J shed 3 bases, and the junction held 1 base outside the gene matches. The germline V gene has CDR1 SGHKS and CDR2 YYEKEE (reference sequence). The CDR3 covers 12 residues. CDR3 sequence: CASSGGVYEQYF. DNA for the CDR3: TGTGCCAGCAGCGGGGGGGTCTACGAGCAGTACTTC.

The rearrangement uses TRBV7-2 and TRBJ2-7; tentatively, D is TRBD1 or TRBD2 (5 bases each). Germline V gene data show CDR1 as SGHTA and CDR2 as FQGNSA. The V gene lost 1 base and the J gene lost 5 bases, with 18 bases spanning the gap. The CDR3 loop spans 16 amino acids. The CDR3 region has the DNA TGTGCCAGCAGCTTAGGTATGGGGGTAGGTCCCGACGAGCAGTACTTC. Translating it yields CASSLGMGVGPDEQYF.

The J gene is TRBJ2-3, the V gene TRBV19; no firm D call. With 7 bases removed from V and 1 base from J, the gap between germline ends came to 9 bases. The CDR3 consists of 13 residues. Germline V lookup: CDR1 LNHDA, CDR2 SQIVND (reference sequence). Here the CDR3 reads CASKVVGTDTQYF. As DNA, the CDR3 is TGTGCCAGTAAGGTGGTGGGCACAGATACGCAGTATTTT. The whole variable domain, remainder taken from reference TRBV19 and TRBJ2-3, is DGGITQSPKYLFRKEGQNVTLSCEQNLNHDAMYWYRQDPGQGLRLIYYSQIVNDFQKGDIAEGYSVSREKKESFPLTVTSAQKNPTAFYLCASKVVGTDTQYFGPGTRLTVL.

The chain joins TRBV9 to TRBJ1-2; weak D call: TRBD1 (5 bases). Trimming removed 5 bases from V and 4 bases from J, with 12 bases in between. CDR1 is SGDLS, CDR2 YYNGEE, per germline. This CDR3 comprises 13 residues. CDR3 in DNA: TGTGCCAGCAGACTCCAGGGCAGCTATGGCTACACCTTC. Its protein is CASRLQGSYGYTF.

The rearrangement joins TRBV15 to TRBJ2-7; D may be TRBD2 (6 bases). Trimming took 0 bases from V and 0 from J, leaving 9 bases between them. Germline V gene lookup returns CDR1 LNHNV and CDR2 YYDKDF (reference sequence). The CDR3 runs to 15 residues. CDR3 DNA sequence: TGTGCCACCAGCAGAGAGGCGGGGATCTCCTACGAGCAGTACTTC. This sequence encodes CATSREAGISYEQYF.

The genes are TRBV21-1 and TRBJ1-6. TRBV21-1 is described as a pseudogene. The CDR3 is 14 residues long. CDR3 in DNA: TGTGCCAGCAGCCAACAGCGAATCAATTCACCCCTCCACTTT. This codes for CASSQQRINSPLHF.

The genes are TRBV30 and TRBJ1-5; TRBD1 might be the D (5 bases). The CDR3 runs to 13 residues. The germline CDR1 and CDR2 sequences are GTSNPN and SVGIG (reference sequence). The CDR3 DNA follows: TGTGTGACGGGCAGGGAGGAAGGTCAGCCCCAGCATTTT. Translating it yields CVTGREEGQPQHF.

The chain joins TRBV19 to TRBJ1-1; the D is unclear. The CDR3 length is 11 residues. The V gene lost 8 bases and the J gene lost 3 bases, with 7 bases spanning the gap. Germline CDR1 LNHDA, CDR2 SQIVND (reference sequence). DNA for the CDR3: TGTGCCAGTGGGGTGGACACTGAAGCTTTCTTT. It encodes CASGVDTEAFF.

The chain joins TRBV4-2 to TRBJ1-1; D is perhaps TRBD1 (6 bases). This CDR3 region has 14 residues. V shed 3 bases and J shed 6 bases, with 14 bases lying between them. Germline V gives CDR1 LGHNA, CDR2 YNFKEQ. The CDR3, as DNA: TGTGCCAGCAGCCACCTTGAGGGGGACGCTGAAGCTTTCTTT. Translating gives CASSHLEGDAEAFF.

V gene TRBV11-2 combines with J gene TRBJ1-2; TRBD1 matches 7 bases. V lost 4 bases to trimming and J lost 4 bases; unmatched junction nucleotides: 9. Germline V CDR1 and CDR2: SGHAT, FQNNGV. The CDR3 totals 15 residues. The CDR3 loop reads CASSSTGTVVYGYTF. The CDR3 DNA reads TGTGCCAGCAGCTCGACCGGGACAGTAGTCTATGGCTACACCTTC.

The chain employs TRBV7-2 and TRBJ1-2, with D hard to call. Per the germline V gene, CDR1 is SGHTA and CDR2 is FQGNSA. The CDR3 is 12 residues long. The V end lost 6 bases, the J end lost 7 bases, and 12 bases lay between the germline ends. The CDR3 coding sequence is TGTGCCAGCAGTTCAGAGGGTTTTGGCTACACCTTC. It encodes CASSSEGFGYTF.

The chain combines TRBV19 with TRBJ1-2; weak D call: TRBD1 (6 bases). V lost 9 bases and J 4 bases, leaving 15 bases between the germline ends. The CDR3 is 13 amino acids. Germline V gene lookup returns CDR1 LNHDA and CDR2 SQIVND (reference sequence). CDR3 DNA sequence: TGTGCCAGCAGGACTCGGGACACCTATGGCTACACCTTC. The encoded protein is CASRTRDTYGYTF.

This chain's CDR3 is CASSFDRGQYNQPQHF. CDR3 bases: TGTGCCAGCAGTTTCGACAGGGGGCAATACAATCAGCCCCAGCATTTT. The V call is TRBV28, the J call TRBJ1-5; 10 nucleotides match TRBD1. Trimming at V came to 3 bases and at J to 3 bases, leaving 5 bases not matched to a gene. In germline, CDR1 is MDHEN, CDR2 SYDVKM. The CDR3 runs 16 residues.

This rearrangement joins TRBV28 to TRBJ2-1, with D possibly being TRBD2 (5 bases). CDR1 and CDR2 from the germline V gene are MDHEN and SYDVKM. V was pared by 4 bases and J by 10 bases, with 11 bases between. The CDR3 is 12 amino acids. In DNA, the CDR3 is TGTGCCAGCAGTTCCATTAGCGAAGAGCAGTTCTTC. Translated: CASSSISEEQFF.

The chain carries TRBV3-1 (or the pseudogene TRBV3-2) and TRBJ2-5; 8 bases agree with TRBD2. J was trimmed by 2 bases and V by 2 bases; bases with no gene match: 4. Germline V CDR1 and CDR2: LGHDT, YNNKEL (reference sequence). The CDR3 length is 15 residues. The CDR3: CASSQRSGRQETQYF. The CDR3 DNA sequence: TGTGCCAGCAGCCAACGAAGCGGGAGACAAGAGACCCAGTACTTC.

The J gene is TRBJ1-1, the V gene TRBV4-1; TRBD1 agrees at 7 bases. The germline V gene has CDR1 MGHRA and CDR2 YSYEKL. The length of the CDR3 is 16 residues. Germline trimming cut 4 bases from V and 5 bases from J; bases unmatched to any gene: 13. Here the CDR3 reads CASSLRQGGRETEAFF. The DNA of the CDR3 is TGCGCCAGCAGCCTCCGACAGGGAGGGAGGGAAACTGAAGCTTTCTTT.

J is TRBJ2-2 and V is TRBV18; D unclear. Trimming removed 3 bases from V and 7 bases from J, with 21 bases in between. Germline CDR1 is KGHSH and CDR2 is LQKENI. The CDR3 is 17 residues long. The CDR3 DNA sequence: TGTGCCAGCTCACCGTTTCAAGGTTCCAACTCAGGCGGGGAGCTGTTTTTT. Translating it yields CASSPFQGSNSGGELFF.